The 19 T cell receptor beta chains below come from one sample, sequenced in a study of beta chain features in type 1 diabetes. Study conclusions and caveats: People with Type 1 diabetes carried modestly yet significantly shorter TCRB CDR3s in all four CD4+ subsets.

The isolated RNA, all of it, was reverse transcribed, so expressed TCRB transcripts were what got sequenced. Data came from immunoSEQ multiplex PCR; TCRdb stores just in-frame clones and leaves some out. Here the sample spans about 53,000 clones, 55% to 80% being singletons. Their antigens remain unidentified. Sample: stem cell memory CD4+ T cells from blood. Receptor source: a woman in her twenties or thirties with type 1 diabetes.

The chain recombines TRBV2 with TRBJ1-3, with 7 bases aligning to TRBD1. After removal of 6 bases from V and 4 bases from J, the junction contained 3 bases not matched to a gene. Germline loops: CDR1 SNHLY, CDR2 FYNNEI. The CDR3 sequence is 13 residues long. The DNA for the CDR3 is TGTGCCAGCAGACCGGGACAGGGAAACACCATATATTTT. Translated, it gives CASRPGQGNTIYF. Based on the CDR3 plus reference TRBV2 and TRBJ1-3, the full variable domain is EPEVTQTPSHQVTQMGQEVILRCVPISNHLYFYWYRQILGQKVEFLVSFYNNEISEKSEIFDDQFSVERPDGSNFTLKIRSTKLEDSAMYFCASRPGQGNTIYFGEGSWLTVV.

V gene TRBV7-9 combines with J gene TRBJ2-1, with TRBD2 matching 8 bases. The CDR3 is 14 residues long. From germline, CDR1 is SEHNR and CDR2 FQNEAQ (reference sequence). Losses at the gene ends were 2 bases for V and 9 bases for J; bases not matched to a gene: 6. The CDR3 DNA sequence: TGTGCCAGCAGCTTAACGGCGGGAGGAGGTGAGCAGTTCTTC. Protein sequence: CASSLTAGGGEQFF.

In this sample, this clone turned up a few times. The chain carries TRBV4-1 and TRBJ2-3, with D perhaps matching TRBD2 (6 bases). The CDR3 consists of 16 residues. Trimming removed 4 bases at V and 4 bases at J, with 18 bases between. CDR1 and CDR2 (germline): MGHRA, YSYEKL. This chain's CDR3 is CASSPRRDSGADTQYF. The DNA of the CDR3 is TGCGCCAGCAGCCCCCGGAGGGACTCCGGTGCAGATACGCAGTATTTT.

The CDR3 is CASSTSAGAAETQYF. The DNA for the CDR3 is TGCGCCAGCAGCACATCAGCGGGAGCCGCAGAGACCCAGTACTTC. The chain combines TRBV5-1 with TRBJ2-5; TRBD2 matches at 8 bases. This CDR3 region has 15 residues. Germline V gene data show CDR1 as SGHRS and CDR2 as YFSETQ. V shed 4 bases and J 4 bases; nucleotides not matched to a gene: 9.

The gene calls are TRBV5-4 and TRBJ2-2, with 7 bases matching TRBD1. J was trimmed by 3 bases and V by 4 bases; bases with no gene match: 12. The CDR3 extends over 17 amino acids. The V gene's germline CDR1 is SGHNT and CDR2 YYREEE (reference sequence). The CDR3 spells CASSPSSGTAYTGELFF. CDR3 bases: TGTGCCAGCAGCCCATCCAGTGGGACAGCCTACACCGGGGAGCTGTTTTTT. The whole variable domain, filled in from reference TRBV5-4 and TRBJ2-2, reads ETGVTQSPTHLIKTRGQQVTLRCSSQSGHNTVSWYQQALGQGPQFIFQYYREEENGRGNFPPRFSGLQFPNYSSELNVNALELDDSALYLCASSPSSGTAYTGELFFGEGSRLTVL.

The gene calls are TRBV30 and TRBJ2-3, with D possibly TRBD2 on 6 matching bases. Trimming took 4 bases from V and 5 from J, leaving 13 bases between them. This CDR3 has 13 residues. Per germline, CDR1 GTSNPN and CDR2 SVGIG (reference sequence). The CDR3 here is CAWMWRVRDTQYF. The CDR3 nucleotides read TGTGCCTGGATGTGGAGGGTGAGAGATACGCAGTATTTT.

The CDR3 loop is CASSVEGDRLSGNTIYF. In DNA, the CDR3 is TGTGCCAGCAGCGTAGAGGGGGACCGACTGTCTGGAAACACCATATATTTT. The gene calls are TRBV9 and TRBJ1-3; the D gene is possibly TRBD1 (6 bases). CDR1 SGDLS and CDR2 YYNGEE come from the germline V gene. CDR3 length: 17 residues. V lost 0 bases and J 1 base, leaving 14 bases between the germline ends.

This chain links TRBV27 with TRBJ1-4; D gene unclear. Germline CDR1 and CDR2: MNHEY and SMNVEV (reference sequence). Between the trimmed V and J ends, which lost 2 bases and 0 bases, there was a span of 10 bases. The CDR3 length is 16 residues. The CDR3 DNA reads TGTGCCAGCAGTTTAACTTTGGCGGCAACTAATGAAAAACTGTTTTTT. Its translation: CASSLTLAATNEKLFF.

The J gene is TRBJ1-1, the V gene TRBV6-5, with D possibly TRBD1 on 6 matching bases. This CDR3 has 13 residues. Germline V gene sequence: CDR1 MNHEY, CDR2 SVGAGI. Trimming took 8 bases from V and 2 from J, leaving 12 bases between them. The CDR3 is CASARGSNTEAFF. Written as DNA, the CDR3 is TGTGCCAGCGCCAGGGGCTCAAACACTGAAGCTTTCTTT.

The rearrangement joins TRBV4-2 to TRBJ2-7; TRBD1 matches 8 bases. The J segment lost 2 bases and the V segment lost 4 bases, leaving 7 bases of the junction unmatched. Germline V gene data show CDR1 as LGHNA and CDR2 as YNFKEQ. The CDR3 extends over 15 amino acids. Here the CDR3 DNA reads TGTGCCAGCAGCCCTACCGGGACAGGAGCCTACGAGCAGTACTTC. Protein product: CASSPTGTGAYEQYF.

The CDR3 bases are TGCGCCAGCAGTCAATCTGGGACTAGCAGGAACACCGGGGAGCTGTTTTTT. Protein sequence: CASSQSGTSRNTGELFF. J is TRBJ2-2 and V is TRBV23-1; 9 bases match TRBD2. TRBV23-1 is filed as an ORF, its function uncertain. The CDR3 runs 17 residues. Trimming at V came to 0 bases and at J to 1 base, leaving 3 bases not matched to a gene.

The chain joins TRBV19 to TRBJ2-4, with TRBD1 matching 8 bases. Germline values: CDR1 LNHDA, CDR2 SQIVND (reference sequence). V shed 7 bases, J shed 7 bases, and the junction held 9 bases outside the gene matches. CDR3 length equals 14 residues. CDR3 sequence reads: CASTPDRAVNIQYF. For the CDR3, the DNA is TGTGCCAGTACCCCGGACAGGGCAGTCAACATTCAGTACTTC.

In its sample, this clone was seen once. The chain combines TRBV27 with TRBJ2-1, with 12 nucleotides matching TRBD2. V shed 6 bases and J 2 bases; nucleotides not matched to a gene: 5. Per the germline V gene, CDR1 is MNHEY and CDR2 is SMNVEV (reference sequence). CDR3 length equals 16 residues. The CDR3 here is CASRSSGRAPYNEQFF. CDR3 nucleotides: TGTGCCAGCAGGTCTAGCGGGAGGGCACCCTACAATGAGCAGTTCTTC.

V and J are TRBV29-1 and TRBJ2-5; TRBD1 aligns across 9 bases. Gene TRBJ2-7 matches the end of the DNA better, so the J call may be wrong. The CDR3 sequence is 12 residues long. Germline assignment: CDR1 SQVTM and CDR2 ANQGSEA. The CDR3 loop is CSARDRDYEQYF. CDR3 bases: TGCAGCGCAAGGGACAGGGACTACGAGCAGTACTTC.

This sequence joins TRBV19 and TRBJ2-1; D gene uncertain. The CDR3 length is 15 residues. From germline, CDR1 is LNHDA and CDR2 SQIVND (reference sequence). With 3 bases removed from V and 0 bases from J, the gap between germline ends came to 9 bases. The CDR3 protein is CASSIDTSSYNEQFF. CDR3 DNA: TGTGCCAGTAGTATCGACACGAGCTCCTACAATGAGCAGTTCTTC.

This clone was counted only a few times. The rearrangement links TRBV18 to TRBJ2-2, with D possibly TRBD2 on 5 matching bases. CDR1 is KGHSH, CDR2 LQKENI, per germline. CDR3 length: 16 residues. V lost 1 base to trimming and J lost 4 bases, with 13 bases between them. CDR3 DNA: TGTGCCAGCTCACCACGAGGGAGTGGGAGCACCGGGGAGCTGTTTTTT. It translates to CASSPRGSGSTGELFF.

V is TRBV5-1 and J is TRBJ2-2; 11 bases are a match to TRBD2. The CDR3 contains 16 residues. Looked up from germline, CDR1 is SGHRS and CDR2 is YFSETQ. Trimming removed 4 bases from V and 2 bases from J; junction bases left unmatched: 4. The CDR3 DNA sequence: TGCGCCAGCAGCCTAAGACTAGCGGGAAACACCGGGGAGCTGTTTTTT. Translated, it gives CASSLRLAGNTGELFF.

The chain employs TRBV18 and TRBJ1-3, with a possible D match to TRBD1 (5 bases). The CDR3 contains 14 residues. Looked up from germline, CDR1 is KGHSH and CDR2 is LQKENI. V was clipped by 4 bases and J by 2 bases, with 9 bases between them. In DNA, the CDR3 is TGTGCCAGCTCACGGGCCAGGGCTGGAAACACCATATATTTT. It is translated as CASSRARAGNTIYF.

This rearrangement joins TRBV29-1 to TRBJ1-1; D ambiguous. Germline V gene data show CDR1 as SQVTM and CDR2 as ANQGSEA. V lost 2 bases and J lost 2, with 6 bases in between. This CDR3 is built from 12 residues. CDR3 loop: CSVESSNTEAFF. The CDR3 DNA follows: TGCAGCGTTGAATCCAGTAACACTGAAGCTTTCTTT.